These T cell receptor beta chains were read from a single sample in a study of Graves' ophthalmopathy and Graves' hyperthyroidism. TCRdb recomputed calls from the multiplex PCR reads with MiXCR, one row per CDR3 protein. The sample lists under 350,000 distinct CDR3 sequences, 17% occurring once. The sequencing sample was made of peripheral blood. The source of these receptors is an adult man with Graves' ophthalmopathy. Each CDR3 is given with its conserved first and last residue. A D gene is named only where the DNA matches it firmly. The size entry is marked missing in some rows and otherwise reads once, few, many or a size class.

abundance,j_gene,d_gene,v_gene,CDR3aa,CDR3nt
few,TRBJ2-2,-,TRBV13,CASSSTRTGNTGELFF,TGTGCCAGCAGTTCCACTCGGACGGGGAACACCGGGGAGCTGTTTTTT
many,TRBJ2-7,-,TRBV7-2,CASSLLRNYEQYF,TGTGCCAGCAGCTTACTCCGAAACTACGAGCAGTACTTC
many,TRBJ1-2,-,TRBV6-5,CASSYSPGRGYTF,TGTGCCAGCAGTTACTCGCCGGGACGAGGCTACACCTTC
few,TRBJ1-1,-,TRBV6-2/TRBV6-3,CASSSPGRGTEAFF,TGTGCCAGCAGTTCCCCCGGTCGGGGAACTGAAGCTTTCTTT
many,TRBJ1-1,-,TRBV28,CASRQTGPRGEAFF,TGTGCCAGCAGACAAACAGGACCCCGTGGGGAAGCTTTCTTT
many,TRBJ1-1,-,TRBV27,CASGALTASEAFF,TGTGCCAGCGGAGCGTTAACGGCCTCTGAAGCTTTCTTT
-,TRBJ2-2,TRBD1,TRBV3-1,CASRVAGGSIGELFF,TGTGCCAGCAGGGTCGCAGGGGGATCTATCGGGGAGCTGTTTTTT
many,TRBJ2-7,TRBD1,TRBV5-1,CASSLAPTGGSEQYF,TGCGCCAGCAGCTTGGCCCCGACAGGGGGGAGTGAGCAGTACTTC
many,TRBJ1-5,-,TRBV6-2/TRBV6-3,CASGLSNQPQHF,TGTGCCAGCGGACTTTCCAATCAGCCCCAGCATTTT
many,TRBJ1-3,-,TRBV4-2,CASSRGPLQDSGNTIYF,TGTGCCAGCTCCCGGGGTCCGTTACAGGACTCTGGAAACACCATATATTTT
many,TRBJ1-5,-,TRBV15,CATTDSGNQPQHF,TGTGCCACCACCGACTCAGGGAATCAGCCCCAGCATTTT
-,TRBJ1-1,-,TRBV14,CASSQGRRGRGAFF,TGTGCCAGCAGCCAAGGGAGGCGGGGGCGAGGAGCTTTCTTT
many,TRBJ1-6,TRBD1,TRBV6-5,CASSIQGALNSPLHF,TGTGCCAGCAGTATACAGGGGGCGCTTAATTCACCCCTCCACTTT
many,TRBJ2-2,TRBD1,TRBV6-1,CASSPTGPGELFF,TGTGCCAGCAGTCCGACAGGGCCCGGGGAGCTGTTTTTT
many,TRBJ1-2,TRBD1,TRBV7-9,CASSLSRTDRGGYTF,TGTGCCAGCAGCTTATCTCGAACCGACAGGGGCGGCTACACCTTC
many,TRBJ2-2,-,TRBV5-1,CASAVQGPNTGELFF,TGCGCCAGTGCGGTACAGGGACCGAACACCGGGGAGCTGTTTTTT
many,TRBJ2-5,-,TRBV7-9,CASGRGYDMQYF,TGTGCCAGTGGCCGGGGTTACGATATGCAGTACTTC
many,TRBJ2-7,TRBD2,TRBV10-3,CAISLLAGEYEQYF,TGTGCCATCAGTCTACTAGCGGGAGAATACGAGCAGTACTTC
-,TRBJ1-1,-,TRBV28,CASELDTNTEAFF,TGTGCCAGCGAGTTAGACACGAACACTGAAGCTTTCTTT
-,TRBJ2-7,TRBD2,TRBV7-2,CASRDYGTNLYEQYF,TGTGCCAGCAGGGATTACGGGACTAACCTATACGAGCAGTACTTC
many,TRBJ2-7,TRBD2,TRBV19,CASSIGLAGSYEQYF,TGTGCCAGTAGTATTGGACTAGCGGGATCCTACGAGCAGTACTTC
many,TRBJ1-5,-,TRBV10-3,CAISEGVSNQPQHF,TGTGCCATCAGTGAAGGAGTGAGCAATCAGCCCCAGCATTTT
many,TRBJ1-5,TRBD1,TRBV28,CASSSSGGLQPQHF,TGTGCCAGCAGTTCCTCAGGGGGCTTACAGCCCCAGCATTTT
-,TRBJ2-2,-,TRBV12-3/TRBV12-4,CASSLRTIYTGELFF,TGTGCCAGCAGTCTTCGGACTATATACACCGGGGAGCTGTTTTTT
-,TRBJ1-1,TRBD1,TRBV28,CASKIQGAITEAFF,TGTGCCAGCAAGATACAGGGGGCGATTACTGAAGCTTTCTTT
many,TRBJ2-7,TRBD1,TRBV28,CASSRPSETGYEQYF,TGTGCCAGCAGCCGACCGAGCGAGACAGGGTACGAGCAGTACTTC
many,TRBJ1-2,TRBD1,TRBV7-2,CASSQGARYGYTF,TGTGCCAGCAGCCAGGGGGCGCGTTATGGCTACACCTTC
few,TRBJ2-2,TRBD2,TRBV27,CASSREGRITGELFF,TGTGCCAGCAGTCGGGAGGGCCGGATAACCGGGGAGCTGTTTTTT
-,TRBJ2-7,TRBD2,TRBV12-5,CASGFPLTGTNSYEQYF,TGTGCTAGTGGTTTCCCCCTCACCGGGACTAACTCCTACGAGCAGTACTTC
-,TRBJ2-5,-,TRBV7-7,CASSLGTQQETQYF,TGTGCTAGCAGCTTAGGGACTCAACAAGAGACCCAGTACTTC
many,TRBJ1-2,-,TRBV9,CASSVGAAADPYRGYTF,TGTGCCAGCAGCGTAGGGGCGGCAGCCGATCCCTATCGGGGCTACACCTTC
many,TRBJ1-1,TRBD1,TRBV20-1,CSASNSAGTGADEAFF,TGCAGTGCTAGCAATAGCGCCGGGACAGGGGCCGATGAAGCTTTCTTT
-,TRBJ2-2,TRBD2,TRBV19,CASLTSGNPGELFF,TGTGCCAGTCTAACTAGCGGGAACCCCGGGGAGCTGTTTTTT